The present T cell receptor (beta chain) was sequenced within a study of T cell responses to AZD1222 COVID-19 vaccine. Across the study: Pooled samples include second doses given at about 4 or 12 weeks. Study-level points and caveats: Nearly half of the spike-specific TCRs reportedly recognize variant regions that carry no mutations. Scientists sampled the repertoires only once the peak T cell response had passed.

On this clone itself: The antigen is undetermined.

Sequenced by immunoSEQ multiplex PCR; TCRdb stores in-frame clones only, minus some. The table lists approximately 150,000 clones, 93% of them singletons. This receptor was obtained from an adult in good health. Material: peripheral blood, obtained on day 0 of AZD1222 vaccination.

For the CDR3, the DNA is TGTGCCAGCAGTCGGACAGGGGCCCTTAATGAAAAACTGTTTTTT. It translates to CASSRTGALNEKLFF. The J gene is TRBJ1-4, the V gene TRBV7-9; the match to TRBD1 covers 9 bases. The CDR3 has 15 amino acids. Germline V CDR1 and CDR2: SEHNR, FQNEAQ (reference sequence). V lost 6 bases and J lost 4; bases outside the gene matches: 6. The entire variable domain, with the rest obtained from reference TRBV7-9 and TRBJ1-4, is as follows: DTGVSQNPRHKITKRGQNVTFRCDPISEHNRLYWYRQTLGQGPEFLTYFQNEAQLEKSRLLSDRFSAERPKGSFSTLEIQRTEQGDSAMYLCASSRTGALNEKLFFGSGTQLSVL.